The 22 T cell receptor beta chains below were found in one sample sequenced in a study of early T cells in non-severe SARS-CoV-2 infection. From the 5' RACE reads, TCRdb called clonotypes with MiXCR, one entry per CDR3 protein. The repertoire holds about 68,000 distinct CDR3 sequences, with about a tenth as singletons. The sequencing sample was made of whole blood. Receptors were obtained from an adult who was a healthcare worker with PCR-confirmed SARS-CoV-2 infection or an uninfected control (not recorded which).

The chain is built from TRBV6-5 and TRBJ2-1, with D possibly matching TRBD2 (6 bases). Trimming stripped 0 bases from V and 5 bases from J, with 14 bases between. The CDR3 length is 16 residues. Germline V gene sequence: CDR1 MNHEY, CDR2 SVGAGI. CDR3 nucleotide sequence: TGTGCCAGCAGTTACTCGCCGACTGGACTAAACAATGAGCAGTTCTTC. It translates to CASSYSPTGLNNEQFF.

The gene calls are TRBV29-1 and TRBJ2-5; weak D call: TRBD2 (5 bases). The CDR3 length is 14 residues. Germline CDR1 and CDR2: SQVTM and ANQGSEA. Deletions cut 6 bases from V and 5 bases from J, with 19 bases between. CDR3 coding DNA: TGCAGCGTAGCCCCGAGGTGGGAGCAGGAGACCCAGTACTTC. Its protein is CSVAPRWEQETQYF.

The gene calls are TRBV7-8 and TRBJ1-5, with D unresolved. The germline V gene encodes CDR1 SGHVS and CDR2 FQNEAQ. The V end lost 1 base, the J end lost 7 bases, and 17 bases lay between the germline ends. The CDR3 has 16 amino acids. The CDR3 region has the DNA TGTGCCAGCAGCTTAGAATCAGGAGGGTATATCCAGCCCCAGCATTTT. It is translated as CASSLESGGYIQPQHF.

This rearrangement joins TRBV7-6 to TRBJ2-2; D tentatively reads TRBD1 or TRBD2 (5 bases each). The CDR3 is 17 residues long. The V end lost 5 bases, the J end lost 6 bases, and 22 bases lay between the germline ends. Germline V gene sequence: CDR1 SGHVS, CDR2 FNYEAQ. The DNA for the CDR3 is TGTGCCAGCAGCCAACAGACTATCCTCGGGGCCGCCGGGGAGCTGTTTTTT. Translating gives CASSQQTILGAAGELFF.

This clonotype came up a few times. The chain links TRBV7-7 to TRBJ2-1; D is unresolved. There are 13 residues in the CDR3. The germline CDR1 and CDR2 sequences are SSHAT and FNYEAQ (reference sequence). V was trimmed by 5 bases and J by 6 bases, leaving 11 bases between them. CDR3 region: CASSQTQGNEQFF. The CDR3 DNA follows: TGTGCCAGCAGCCAAACTCAAGGCAATGAGCAGTTCTTC.

V and J are TRBV7-6 and TRBJ2-7; TRBD2 matches 7 bases. The CDR3 runs to 13 residues. The ends lost 6 bases at V and 6 bases at J; junction bases unmatched: 8. Germline CDR1 and CDR2: SGHVS and FNYEAQ. CDR3 sequence reads: CASRERELGEQYF. The CDR3 DNA reads as TGTGCCAGCAGGGAGCGGGAACTGGGCGAGCAGTACTTC. The variable domain in full, with the rest retrieved from reference TRBV7-6 and TRBJ2-7, is GAGVSQSPRYKVTKRGQDVALRCDPISGHVSLYWYRQALGQGPEFLTYFNYEAQQDKSGLPNDRFSAERPEGSISTLTIQRTEQRDSAMYRCASRERELGEQYFGPGTRLTVT.

V usage is TRBV24-1 and J usage is TRBJ1-2; the match to TRBD1 covers 10 bases. Germline lookup yields CDR1 KGHDR and CDR2 SFDVKD. The CDR3 covers 16 residues. Germline trimming cut 0 bases from V and 7 bases from J; bases unmatched to any gene: 7. The CDR3 loop reads CATSDLGDRGHSGYTF. The CDR3 nucleotides are TGTGCCACCAGTGATTTGGGAGACAGGGGGCATAGTGGCTACACCTTC.

In this sample, this clonotype turned up a few times. V usage is TRBV29-1 and J usage is TRBJ2-7; D unclear. Germline values: CDR1 SQVTM, CDR2 ANQGSEA. The CDR3 is 12 amino acids. Deletions cut 6 bases from V and 3 bases from J, with 12 bases between. The CDR3 DNA sequence: TGCAGCGTCTCGGGCGGACGCTACGAGCAGTACTTC. It is translated as CSVSGGRYEQYF.

The rearrangement links TRBV28 to TRBJ2-1, with TRBD2 identical over 9 bases. The ends lost 8 bases at V and 9 bases at J; junction bases unmatched: 8. CDR3 length equals 13 residues. Germline CDR1 reads MDHEN; CDR2 reads SYDVKM. The CDR3 nucleotides read TGTGCCAGCGAAGGTAGCGGGAGAATTGAGCAGTTCTTC. It specifies CASEGSGRIEQFF.

The gene calls are TRBV28 and TRBJ1-6, with 8 bases identical to TRBD1. The CDR3 extends over 13 amino acids. Germline V gene data show CDR1 as MDHEN and CDR2 as SYDVKM. V shed 7 bases and J 10 bases; nucleotides not matched to a gene: 6. The CDR3 DNA sequence: TGTGCCAGCAAGGACAGGGACGGATCACCCCTCCACTTT. Its protein is CASKDRDGSPLHF.

V and J are TRBV10-2 and TRBJ2-3; 11 bases align to TRBD2. The CDR3 is 15 residues long. Germline V lookup: CDR1 WSHSY, CDR2 SAAADI. After removal of 6 bases from V and 5 bases from J, the junction contained 7 bases not matched to a gene. This chain's CDR3 is CASSSLAGAGDTQYF. DNA of the CDR3: TGCGCCAGCAGCTCACTAGCGGGAGCGGGAGATACGCAGTATTTT.

The V call is TRBV7-2, the J call TRBJ2-7; D gene ambiguous. V was clipped by 2 bases and J by 9 bases, with 23 bases between them. Germline CDR1 is SGHTA and CDR2 is FQGNSA. The CDR3 has 16 residues. Here the CDR3 reads CASSLSQTQPPTRQYF. The CDR3 DNA reads TGTGCCAGCAGCTTATCCCAGACACAACCACCGACGAGGCAGTACTTC.

This clonotype was detected a few times. The CDR3 region has the DNA TGCGCCAGCAGCTTGTCCGGGACAGGGGTTCTGGAGACCCAGTACTTC. Encoded protein: CASSLSGTGVLETQYF. This rearrangement joins TRBV5-1 to TRBJ2-5; 10 positions agree with TRBD1. The CDR3 is made up of 16 amino acids. The V gene's germline CDR1 is SGHRS and CDR2 YFSETQ. J lost 5 bases, V lost 1 base, and 8 bases had no gene match.

The chain's CDR3 is CAIPGGAVAGELFF. In DNA form, the CDR3 reads TGTGCCATCCCAGGGGGAGCGGTCGCCGGGGAGCTGTTTTTT. J is TRBJ2-2 and V is TRBV10-3; 7 bases agree with TRBD1. Germline V gene lookup returns CDR1 ENHRY and CDR2 SYGVKD. The CDR3 length is 14 residues. J lost 6 bases, V lost 8 bases, and 9 bases had no gene match.

V and J are TRBV30 and TRBJ2-1; D unresolved. V lost 2 bases to trimming and J lost 7 bases, with 6 bases between them. The CDR3 runs 11 residues. CDR1 and CDR2 (germline): GTSNPN, SVGIG (reference sequence). CDR3 sequence: CAWSKGNEQFF. CDR3 DNA: TGTGCCTGGAGTAAAGGTAATGAGCAGTTCTTC.

The genes are TRBV9 and TRBJ2-3; D not certain. The CDR3 sequence is 13 residues long. V was clipped by 3 bases and J by 5 bases, with 10 bases between them. Germline CDR1 SGDLS, CDR2 YYNGEE. The CDR3 DNA follows: TGTGCCAGCAGCGGCCCCCAAGGAGATACGCAGTATTTT. Translating it yields CASSGPQGDTQYF.

This chain joins TRBV6-1 and TRBJ1-6; TRBD1 matches at 7 bases. This CDR3 contains 16 residues. V was pared by 0 bases and J by 5 bases, with 4 bases of the junction left unmatched. Looked up from germline, CDR1 is MNHNS and CDR2 is SASEGT. The CDR3 spells CASSEALDRDNSPLHF. CDR3 bases: TGTGCCAGCAGTGAAGCGCTAGACAGGGATAATTCACCCCTCCACTTT.

The sample holds one count of this clonotype. CDR3 residues: CASSKIAGEQYF. CDR3 coding DNA: TGTGCCAGCAGTAAAATAGCGGGGGAGCAGTACTTC. The chain links TRBV12-3 or TRBV12-4 to TRBJ2-7; 8 positions agree with TRBD2. V shed 5 bases and J 7 bases; nucleotides not matched to a gene: 4. The CDR3 runs to 12 residues.

The rearrangement uses TRBV27 and TRBJ2-1, with unresolved D. Germline V gives CDR1 MNHEY, CDR2 SMNVEV (reference sequence). V was trimmed by 3 bases and J by 2 bases, leaving 2 bases between them. CDR3 size: 12 residues. CDR3 residues: CASSFTYNEQFF. The DNA of the CDR3 is TGTGCCAGCAGTTTTACCTACAATGAGCAGTTCTTC.

The chain carries TRBV2 and TRBJ1-6; unclear D gene. V was clipped by 5 bases and J by 8 bases, with 4 bases between them. Germline-derived CDR1 and CDR2 are SNHLY and FYNNEI. The CDR3 spans 11 residues. CDR3 protein: CASSSYSPLHF. The CDR3 nucleotides read TGTGCCAGCAGTTCCTATTCACCCCTCCACTTT.

The chain recombines TRBV5-1 with TRBJ2-5, with 13 bases matching TRBD2. From germline, CDR1 is SGHRS and CDR2 YFSETQ. The J segment lost 0 bases and the V segment lost 4 bases, leaving 3 bases of the junction unmatched. The CDR3 is made up of 16 amino acids. This chain's CDR3 is CASSQGLAGYQETQYF. DNA for the CDR3: TGCGCCAGCAGCCAGGGACTAGCGGGGTACCAAGAGACCCAGTACTTC.

This clonotype was found a few times. J is TRBJ2-3 and V is TRBV12-3 or TRBV12-4; D is perhaps TRBD1 or TRBD2 (5 bases each). CDR3 length equals 13 residues. With 7 bases removed from V and 4 bases from J, the gap between germline ends came to 12 bases. The CDR3 loop is CASKGTGADTQYF. The DNA for the CDR3 is TGTGCCAGCAAAGGGACCGGAGCAGATACGCAGTATTTT.